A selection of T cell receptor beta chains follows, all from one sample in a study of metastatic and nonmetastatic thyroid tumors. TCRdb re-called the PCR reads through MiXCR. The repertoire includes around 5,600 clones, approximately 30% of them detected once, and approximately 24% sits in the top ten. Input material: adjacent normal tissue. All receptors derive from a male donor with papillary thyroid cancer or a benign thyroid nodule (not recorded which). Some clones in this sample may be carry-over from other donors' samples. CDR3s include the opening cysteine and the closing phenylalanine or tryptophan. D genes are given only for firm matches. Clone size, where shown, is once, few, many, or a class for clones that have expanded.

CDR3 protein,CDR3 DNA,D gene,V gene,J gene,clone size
CASSEARVQGAWNQPQHF,TGTGCCAGCAGTGAAGCGCGGGTCCAGGGGGCTTGGAATCAGCCCCAGCATTTT,TRBD1,TRBV6-1,TRBJ1-5,few
CASRAGTGGRNEQFF,TGTGCCAGCAGGGCCGGGACAGGGGGCCGGAATGAGCAGTTCTTC,TRBD1,TRBV6-1,TRBJ2-1,few
CASSLFGDTQYF,TGTGCCAGCAGCTTATTTGGAGATACGCAGTATTTT,.,TRBV7-2,TRBJ2-3,few
CASRPPGSSYNSPLNF,TGCGCCAGCAGACCACCGGGGAGCTCCTATAATTCACCCCTCAACTTT,.,TRBV28,TRBJ1-6,few
CASSLGRLNYGYTF,TGTGCCAGCAGCTTGGGTCGACTCAACTATGGCTACACCTTC,.,TRBV5-8,TRBJ1-2,.
CSAGPSDRRSYEQYF,TGCAGTGCTGGCCCATCGGATCGACGGTCCTACGAGCAGTACTTC,.,TRBV20-1,TRBJ2-7,.
CASRLRTSGGRKDAQYF,TGTGCCAGCAGGCTAAGGACTAGCGGGGGGAGAAAAGATGCGCAGTATTTT,TRBD2,TRBV2,TRBJ2-3,once
CASSEGTGSGQPQHF,TGTGCCAGCAGTGAAGGGACAGGGTCTGGTCAGCCCCAGCATTTT,TRBD1,TRBV2,TRBJ1-5,few
CASSQKRGTEAFF,TGTGCCAGCAGCCAAAAAAGGGGCACTGAAGCTTTCTTT,.,TRBV4-2,TRBJ1-1,.
CASSSGLTYEQYF,TGTGCCAGCAGTTCCGGACTCACCTACGAGCAGTACTTC,.,TRBV6-1,TRBJ2-7,.
CASSLGAAFF,TGTGCCAGCAGCCTGGGGGCGGCGTTCTTC,.,TRBV9,TRBJ2-1,.
CASKPRGSSYNSPLHF,TGTGCCAGCAAACCCCGGGGGAGCTCCTATAATTCACCCCTCCACTTC,.,TRBV28,TRBJ1-6,few
CASSLSPYSLDEQFF,TGTGCCAGCAGCTTAAGTCCCTACAGTTTGGATGAGCAGTTCTTC,.,TRBV7-2,TRBJ2-1,.
CASSFGGWDRVNTEAFF,TGTGCCAGCAGCTTTGGGGGGTGGGACAGGGTGAACACTGAAGCTTTCTTT,TRBD1,TRBV11-2,TRBJ1-1,.
CASTLGTDNSPLHF,TGTGCCAGCACCCTCGGGACCGATAATTCACCCCTCCACTTT,.,TRBV6-5,TRBJ1-6,few